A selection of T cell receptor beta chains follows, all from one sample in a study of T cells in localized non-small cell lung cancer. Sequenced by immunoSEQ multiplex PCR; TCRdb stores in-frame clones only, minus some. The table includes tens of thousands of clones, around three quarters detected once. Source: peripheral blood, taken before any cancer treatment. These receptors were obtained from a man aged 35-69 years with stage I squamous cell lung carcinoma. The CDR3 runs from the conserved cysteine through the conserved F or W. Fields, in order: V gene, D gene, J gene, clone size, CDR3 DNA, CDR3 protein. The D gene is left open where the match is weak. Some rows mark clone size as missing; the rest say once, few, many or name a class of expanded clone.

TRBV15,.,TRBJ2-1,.,TGTGCCACCAGCAGAGATTTGTTAGGCCGAGACCTTATGCGGTACAATGAGCAGTTCTTC,CATSRDLLGRDLMRYNEQFF
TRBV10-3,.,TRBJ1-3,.,TGTGCCATCAGGCCACAGGAGACTGGAAACACCATATATTTT,CAIRPQETGNTIYF
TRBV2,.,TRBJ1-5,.,TGTGCCAGCAGCGTTACCTGGATCCAGCCCCAGCATTTT,CASSVTWIQPQHF
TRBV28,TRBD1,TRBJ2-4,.,TGTGCCAGCAGTTCCGCGTCCCCGCGACAGGGGAAAAACATTCAGTACTTC,CASSSASPRQGKNIQYF
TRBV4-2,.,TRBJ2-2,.,TGTGCCAGCAGCCAGGGCGCAAACACCGGGGAGCTGTTTTTT,CASSQGANTGELFF
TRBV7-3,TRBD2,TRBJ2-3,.,TGTGCCAGCAGCTTAAGTTCTCCTAGCGGTGCAGATACGCAGTATTTT,CASSLSSPSGADTQYF
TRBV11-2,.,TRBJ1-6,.,TGTGCCAGCAGCTTAAGACAGGTGAACACACCCCTCCACTTT,CASSLRQVNTPLHF
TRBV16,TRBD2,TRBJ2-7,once,TGTGCCAGCAGCCAATCCCCCCTACTAGCGGGGAGAACCTACGAGCAGTACTTC,CASSQSPLLAGRTYEQYF
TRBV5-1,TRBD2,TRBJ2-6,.,TGCGCCAGCAGCTTGGAGCGGGGGGTTGGGGCCAACGTCCTGACTTTC,CASSLERGVGANVLTF
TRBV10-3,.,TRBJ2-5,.,TGTGCCATCAGTGCGGAAGGACAGCCCCAAGAGACCCAGTACTTC,CAISAEGQPQETQYF
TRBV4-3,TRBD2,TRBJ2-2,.,TGCGCCAGCAGCCAAGATCAGACTAGCGGGGGGGCCTATCGCGTGCTGTTTTTT,CASSQDQTSGGAYRVLFF
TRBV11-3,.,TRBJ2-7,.,TGTGCCAGCAGCCCAGAGCGGACCTACGAGCAGTACTTC,CASSPERTYEQYF
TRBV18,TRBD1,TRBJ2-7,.,TGTGCCAGCTCACCAAGAGAGGGGGCAGGTGAGCAGTACTTC,CASSPREGAGEQYF
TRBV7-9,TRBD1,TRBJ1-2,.,TGTGCCAGCAGCCCAACAGGGGTCTATGGCTACACCTTC,CASSPTGVYGYTF
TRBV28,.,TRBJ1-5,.,TGTGCCAGCAGGGACCAAGGCGCGGGATTTTATGGCCAGCCCCAGCATTTT,CASRDQGAGFYGQPQHF
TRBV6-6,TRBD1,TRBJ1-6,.,TGTGCCAGCAGTTTCGCCGGGACAGGGGATTCACCCCTCCACTTT,CASSFAGTGDSPLHF
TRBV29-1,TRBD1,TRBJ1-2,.,TGCAGCGCCACGCTTGGGACAGGGAAAGGCTACACCTTC,CSATLGTGKGYTF
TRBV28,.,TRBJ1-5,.,TGTGCCAGCAGTTTGGTAGAAACGGGTCAGCCCCAGCATTTT,CASSLVETGQPQHF
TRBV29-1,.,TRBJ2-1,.,TGCAGCGTGCGGACGGGTACTGAGCAGTTCTTC,CSVRTGTEQFF
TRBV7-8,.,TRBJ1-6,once,TGTGCCAGCAGTCCTACGACAGGCGGTTATTCACCCCTCCACTTT,CASSPTTGGYSPLHF
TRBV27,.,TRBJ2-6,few,TGTGCCAGCAGTTTATACGACTACTCTGGGGCCAACGTCCTGACTTTC,CASSLYDYSGANVLTF
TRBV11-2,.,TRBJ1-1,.,TGTGCCAGCAGCTTGCTGACAGGATTGAACACTGAAGCTTTCTTT,CASSLLTGLNTEAFF
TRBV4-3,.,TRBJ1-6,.,TGCGCCAGCAGCCAAGATTCACCCCTCCACTTT,CASSQDSPLHF
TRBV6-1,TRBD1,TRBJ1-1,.,TGTGCCTGCCCGGGACAGGTCTCCACTGAAGCTTTCTTT,CACPGQVSTEAFF
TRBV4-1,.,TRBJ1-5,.,TGCGCCAGCAGCCAAGGATTACTGGACACCTATCAGCCCCAGCATTTT,CASSQGLLDTYQPQHF
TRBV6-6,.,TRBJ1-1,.,TGTGCCAGCAGTTACTTACAGACCCTTATGAACACTGAAGCTTTCTTT,CASSYLQTLMNTEAFF
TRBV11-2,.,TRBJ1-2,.,TGTGCCAGCAGCTTAGATTTGAAGGGCTATGGCTACACCTTC,CASSLDLKGYGYTF
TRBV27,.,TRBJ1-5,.,TGTGCCAGCAGTAGGAGTGTCCAGGGAGGCAATCAGCCCCAGCATTTT,CASSRSVQGGNQPQHF
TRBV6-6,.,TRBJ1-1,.,TGTGCCAGCAGTTGGGGAGTAGGGAACACTGAAGCTTTCTTT,CASSWGVGNTEAFF
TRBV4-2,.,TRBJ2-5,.,TGTGCCAGCAGCCAAGATTTCCTGGGAACAGGGGAGACCCAGTACTTC,CASSQDFLGTGETQYF
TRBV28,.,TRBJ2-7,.,TGTGCCACCCGAAAGACAGCCTACGAGCAGTACTTC,CATRKTAYEQYF
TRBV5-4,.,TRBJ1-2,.,TGTGCCAGCAGCTTAACACCCCCCCAGGGTTATGGCTACACCTTC,CASSLTPPQGYGYTF
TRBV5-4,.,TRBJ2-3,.,TGTGCCAGCAGCCCCCCGGGCCGAAATACGCAGTATTTT,CASSPPGRNTQYF
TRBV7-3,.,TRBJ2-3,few,TGTGCCAGCAGAGAAAAGGGCTTTACAGATACGCAGTATTTT,CASREKGFTDTQYF
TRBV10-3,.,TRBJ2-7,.,TGTGCCATCAGTGAGTCCGGATCTCTGACCGCCTACGAGCAGTACTTC,CAISESGSLTAYEQYF
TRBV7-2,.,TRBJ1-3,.,TGTGCCAGCAGCTTAGGGGGGGGTAACGCTGGAAACACCATATATTTT,CASSLGGGNAGNTIYF
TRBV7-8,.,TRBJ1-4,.,TGTGCCAGCAGTGGGACGAATGAAAAACTGTTTTTT,CASSGTNEKLFF
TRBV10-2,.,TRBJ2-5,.,TGCGCCAGCAGTCCCGTGAGAGAGACCCAGTACTTC,CASSPVRETQYF
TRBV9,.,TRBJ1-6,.,TGTGCCAGCAGCTTCTCAGGGGTCTCCTATAATTCACCCCTCCACTTT,CASSFSGVSYNSPLHF
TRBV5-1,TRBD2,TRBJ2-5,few,TGCGCCAGCAGCTTGACCGCGGGGGAAGGAGAGACCCAGTACTTC,CASSLTAGEGETQYF
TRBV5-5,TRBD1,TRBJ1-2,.,TGTGCCAGCAGCTGGGGACAGGGCCCTAACTATGGCTACACCTTC,CASSWGQGPNYGYTF
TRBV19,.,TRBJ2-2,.,TGTGCCAGTAGTATAGAACGGCGGGGGGAGCTGTTTTTT,CASSIERRGELFF
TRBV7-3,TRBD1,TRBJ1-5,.,TGTGCCAGCAGCCCTACGGGACAGAAAAATCAGCCCCAGCATTTT,CASSPTGQKNQPQHF
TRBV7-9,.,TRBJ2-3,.,TGTGCCAGCAGCCCAGGGGGGACGTGGGATACGCAGTATTTT,CASSPGGTWDTQYF
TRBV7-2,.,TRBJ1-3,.,TGTGCCAGCAGCCCTGGACCGGGTCAGGGAAACACCATATATTTT,CASSPGPGQGNTIYF
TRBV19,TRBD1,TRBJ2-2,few,TGTGCCAGTAGGGACAGGGGGAACACCGGGGAGCTGTTTTTT,CASRDRGNTGELFF
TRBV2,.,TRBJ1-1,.,TGTGCCAGCAGTCAGGGAAACACTGAAGCTTTCTTT,CASSQGNTEAFF
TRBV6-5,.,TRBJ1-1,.,TGTGCCAGCAGTGCTTCCGGGACACCTGTTACTGAAGCTTTCTTT,CASSASGTPVTEAFF
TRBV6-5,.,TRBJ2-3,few,TGTGCCAGCAGAAGGGACCTCACAGATACGCAGTATTTT,CASRRDLTDTQYF
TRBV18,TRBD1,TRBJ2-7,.,TGTGCCAGCTCACCACCTGGGACAGGTAGCTCCTACGAGCAGTACTTC,CASSPPGTGSSYEQYF